One T cell receptor (beta chain) is described in this entry. Its antigen is not known. A read error is possible here, since a much larger clone lies one base away. The data were obtained in a study of tumor-infiltrating lymphocytes in primary liver carcinoma. Whole-study context: Tumors were stage T1-T3 N0M0, about 4.2 to 11 cm across.

The approximately 17-32 mg bulk tissue piece was not sorted before simultaneous RNA and DNA extraction. General study findings and limits: Tumor top-250-clone fractions significantly exceeded those of blood (p = 0.039). Tumor-adjacent and tumor-blood pairs shared less of their repertoires than tumor region pairs shared.

TCR beta cDNA was reverse-transcribed from 500 ng of total RNA. The reaction used a constant-region primer and ProtoScript II reverse transcriptase. A slightly modified ARM-PCR protocol with three nested multiplex PCR rounds produced these TCR beta libraries. TCRdb independently ran MiXCR on the multiplex PCR reads; one entry per CDR3 protein. The top ten clones hold around 25% of a sample with just under 95,000 distinct CDR3 sequences, around 70% of them seen once. Sequencing was performed on tumor-adjacent normal liver tissue. This receptor was obtained from a middle-aged man with primary liver carcinoma and hepatitis B virus infection.

DNA for the CDR3: TGCAGCGTTAGACCGGGCGGAACCAAAAACATTAAGTACTTC. Encoded protein: CSVRPGGTKNIKYF. This chain links TRBV29-1 with TRBJ2-4; D is undetermined. The CDR3 has 14 residues. Germline-derived CDR1 and CDR2 are SQVTM and ANQGSEA. The full variable domain, in which reference TRBV29-1 and TRBJ2-4 provide the parts outside the CDR3, is SAVISQKPSRDICQRGTSLTIQCQVDSQVTMMFWYRQQPGQSLTLIATANQGSEATYESGFVIDKFPISRPNLTFSTLTVSNMSPEDSSIYLCSVRPGGTKNIKYFGAGTRLSVL.